The source of this T cell receptor (beta chain) is a study of control samples from healthy donors and cancer patients. Only one count was recorded for this clone. Assay: immunoSEQ multiplex PCR; the TCRdb copy retains only in-frame clones and omits some. The sample lists some 150,000 clones; 93% were seen once. Germline V gene sequence: CDR1 SEHNR, CDR2 FQNEAQ (reference sequence). The CDR3 has 13 residues. V lost 5 bases to trimming and J lost 7 bases, with 9 bases between them. This TCR came from a woman aged 55-70 years in good health. Input material: blood. This chain uses TRBV7-9 with TRBJ1-6; no clear D gene. The CDR3 nucleotides are TGTGCCAGCAGCCCGGTGGGGAATTCACCCCTCCACTTT. It is translated as CASSPVGNSPLHF.